This record looks at one TCR beta chain sequence and its context. These data come from a study of OX40 agonist ivuxolimab in advanced cancers. The CDR3 sequence is 12 residues long. Germline V gives CDR1 MDHEN, CDR2 SYDVKM. Trimming shortened V by 7 bases and J by 11 bases, and 17 bases separated the two germline ends. Assay: immunoSEQ multiplex PCR; the TCRdb copy retains only in-frame clones and omits some. This table holds around 60,000 clones, around 90% found once. The sequencing here drew on CD4+ or CD8+ T cells sorted from blood, taken in a trial of the OX40 agonist ivuxolimab. The sequence derives from an adult with an advanced solid tumor such as melanoma, head and neck, liver or kidney cancer. The chain uses TRBV28 and TRBJ1-1, with D uncertain. CDR3 sequence reads: CASIGGSVAAFF. The CDR3, as DNA: TGTGCCAGCATTGGCGGCTCGGTAGCCGCTTTCTTT.